These T cell receptor beta chains were read from a single sample in a study of shared clonotypes between healthy human individuals. TCRdb keeps only in-frame clones here, not all; method: immunoSEQ multiplex PCR. This repertoire shows roughly 1,000,000 clones, approximately 78% found once; its top ten account for approximately 0.5%. Sequences were obtained from memory CD4+ T cells from PBMCs. The receptors here all came from a man between 18 and 35 years old in good health. Some clones in this sample may be carry-over from other donors' samples. Both conserved end residues are part of each CDR3. The D gene is left open where the match is weak. Only part of the rows carry a size: once, few, many, or a class if the clone is expanded.

TRBD1	TRBV28	TRBJ2-5	once	TGTGCCAGCATGACAGGGAGAGAGACCCAGTACTTC	CASMTGRETQYF
-	TRBV27	TRBJ2-3	-	TGTGCCAGCAGTCACTATCCCACAGATACGCAGTATTTT	CASSHYPTDTQYF
TRBD1	TRBV18	TRBJ1-2	few	TGTGCCAGCTCACTTACAGGGGTGGACTATGGCTACACCTTC	CASSLTGVDYGYTF
TRBD2	TRBV6-1	TRBJ2-3	-	TGTGCCAGCAGTGGACTAGCGGGAACCCTCGGAGATACGCAGTATTTT	CASSGLAGTLGDTQYF
-	TRBV18	TRBJ2-5	-	TGTGCCAGCTCACCTCTCGGGAGCTGGCAAGAGACCCAGTACTTC	CASSPLGSWQETQYF
-	TRBV7-9	TRBJ1-4	-	TGTGCCAGCAGCTTAGGCGGGGGTAATGAAAAACTGTTTTTT	CASSLGGGNEKLFF
TRBD1	TRBV11-3	TRBJ2-1	-	TGTGCCAGCAGCTTAGGGACAGGGGAGGGGAGTGAGCAGTTCTTC	CASSLGTGEGSEQFF
TRBD1	TRBV19	TRBJ1-2	-	TGTGCCAGTAGAGACCCGGGACAGGGGGCCCGGTATGGCTACACCTTC	CASRDPGQGARYGYTF
-	TRBV10-3	TRBJ2-3	-	TGTGCCATCAGTGAGCGGACAGTACCAGATACGCAGTATTTT	CAISERTVPDTQYF
TRBD1	TRBV15	TRBJ2-7	-	TGTGCCACCAGCAGAGAGGGGACAGAGCCAAGATACGAGCAGTACTTC	CATSREGTEPRYEQYF
TRBD2	TRBV6-6	TRBJ2-1	-	TGTGCCAGCAGTTACTCGAGCGGGAGGTACAATGAGCAGTTCTTC	CASSYSSGRYNEQFF
TRBD2	TRBV6-4	TRBJ2-7	-	TGTGCCAGCAGCCAACTACCGGGAGGGCCTTACGAGCAGTACTTC	CASSQLPGGPYEQYF
-	TRBV7-9	TRBJ2-1	once	TGTGCCAGCAGTCCCGGCGGAGGGCCCCCTGAGCAGTTCTTC	CASSPGGGPPEQFF
TRBD1	TRBV4-1	TRBJ2-1	-	TGCGCCAGCAGCCACCCGAGGGGGGGACAGGGGAACGGTGGGGACTACAATGAGCAGTTCTTC	CASSHPRGGQGNGGDYNEQFF
-	TRBV30	TRBJ1-5	-	TGTGCCTGGAGTGTGGCCCCTCAGCCCCAGCATTTT	CAWSVAPQPQHF
-	TRBV2	TRBJ1-5	-	TGTGCCAGCAGTGAAGGTTTCGGGGGGAGTCAGCCCCAGCATTTT	CASSEGFGGSQPQHF
TRBD2	TRBV30	TRBJ2-5	-	TGTGCCTGGAGTTATAATAGCGGGAGCCGGGAGACCCAGTACTTC	CAWSYNSGSRETQYF
-	TRBV7-3	TRBJ2-1	-	TGTGCCAGCAGCTTAACGTACGTCGATGAGCAGTTCTTC	CASSLTYVDEQFF
TRBD1	TRBV5-8	TRBJ1-1	once	TGTGCCAGCAGCTTGTTTGGGACAGACAACACTGAAGCTTTCTTT	CASSLFGTDNTEAFF
TRBD1	TRBV5-6	TRBJ2-7	-	TGTGCCAGCAGCCGTTTCCCGGGACAGACAACCTACGAGCAGTACTTC	CASSRFPGQTTYEQYF
-	TRBV6-5	TRBJ2-3	-	TGTGCCAGCAGTTACTCGGGTGTAACAGATACGCAGTATTTT	CASSYSGVTDTQYF
-	TRBV10-1	TRBJ2-2	-	TGCGCCAGCAGTGAGACGCGCGTCGGGGAGCTGTTTTTT	CASSETRVGELFF
TRBD2	TRBV11-2	TRBJ2-7	-	TGTGCCAGCAGCACCGTAAGGGGGACTAGCGCCAGCTCCTACGAGCAGTACTTC	CASSTVRGTSASSYEQYF
-	TRBV2	TRBJ1-1	-	TGTGCCAGCAGTGTCAGGGTCACTGAAGCTTTCTTT	CASSVRVTEAFF
-	TRBV29-1	TRBJ1-1	-	TGCAGTGCGGTTGGGAGGGACTTCACTGAAGCTTTCTTT	CSAVGRDFTEAFF
-	TRBV5-4	TRBJ2-1	-	TGTGCCAGCAGCTTGGGACTAGACAGGGATGAGCAGTTCTTC	CASSLGLDRDEQFF
TRBD2	TRBV4-2	TRBJ2-2	-	TGTGCCAGCAGCAAAGGACTAGCGGGAAGGGGGGACACCGGGGAGCTGTTTTTT	CASSKGLAGRGDTGELFF
TRBD2	TRBV12-5	TRBJ2-1	-	TGTGCTAGTGGTTTGGTATATGTGGCGGGAGGGGCCTACAATGAGCAGTTCTTC	CASGLVYVAGGAYNEQFF
TRBD2	TRBV27	TRBJ2-7	-	TGTGCCAGCAGACCAGGAGGACTAGGAATTTGGACCTACGAGCAGTACTTC	CASRPGGLGIWTYEQYF
-	TRBV9	TRBJ2-1	once	TGTGCCAGCAGCGTAGTGTCTAGTCGGTCCTACAATGAGCAGTTCTTC	CASSVVSSRSYNEQFF
-	TRBV11-2	TRBJ1-5	-	TGTGCCAGCAGCCAGCACGGTCAGCCCCAGCATTTT	CASSQHGQPQHF
-	TRBV6-1	TRBJ1-5	-	TGTGCCAGCAGTGAATCAGCACTCTCGGGCCAGCCCCAGCATTTT	CASSESALSGQPQHF
-	TRBV5-1	TRBJ2-7	-	TGCGCCAGCAGCCCAGACACGGACTCCTACGAGCAGTACTTC	CASSPDTDSYEQYF